This T cell receptor beta chain stems from a study of blood T cell repertoires in COVID-19. Looking at the study overall: Samples taken during acute and convalescent COVID-19 were collected in the United States, Italy and Spain. PBMCs, B-cell-depleted T cells, or T cells were the source of the cDNA or gDNA that made up the material.

Per the original data handling: Estimates of nucleated cell counts were drawn from the amplification of reference gene primers. Produced via immunoSEQ multiplex PCR; TCRdb's table is partial and in-frame only. V, J and clone size derive from that table, while D and trimming were established from the DNA sequence. The data contain fewer than 70,000 clones, approximately 91% of them singletons. CDR1 and CDR2 from the germline V gene are PRHDT and FYEKMQ (reference sequence). The CDR3 runs 17 residues. Trimming cost V 5 bases and J 2 bases; bases outside gene matches: 13. The chain joins TRBV13 to TRBJ2-5, with 8 bases fitting TRBD2. This sequence was found in a woman in her 70s with active COVID-19. Sequenced: peripheral blood. The CDR3 DNA follows: TGTGCCAGCAGCGCTCTGGGGCTAGCGGGTTCACAAGAGACCCAGTACTTC. Amino acid sequence: CASSALGLAGSQETQYF.